This T cell receptor beta chain was captured by sequencing in a study of T cell responses to AZD1222 COVID-19 vaccine. The assay was immunoSEQ multiplex PCR, and TCRdb's table has in-frame clones only and misses some. In the table there are fewer than 150,000 clones, 92% of which are singletons. This CDR3 has 17 amino acids. The V end was cut by 2 bases, the J end by 1 base, with 16 bases between. The germline gives CDR1 KGHDR, CDR2 SFDVKD. The sequenced sample was peripheral blood, obtained 28 days after the second AZD1222 dose. This chain uses TRBV24-1 with TRBJ1-2; the D gene is possibly TRBD1 (5 bases). This TCR was sampled from an adult who received the AZD1222 COVID-19 vaccine. The CDR3 nucleotides read TGTGCCACCAGTGATTCGTACCGGGACCGCCTTAACTATGGCTACACCTTC. As protein: CATSDSYRDRLNYGYTF.